Given below is one TCR beta chain in context. This sample was taken from a study of blood T cell repertoires in COVID-19. Across the study: The cDNA or gDNA used as material had been derived from T cells, B-cell-depleted T cells, or PBMCs.

Data came from immunoSEQ multiplex PCR; TCRdb stores just in-frame clones and leaves some out. The data show 250,000 or so clones, 85% to 90% seen once. This CDR3 is built from 11 residues. The germline V gene has CDR1 SGHAT and CDR2 FQNNGV. Trimming took 5 bases from V and 9 from J, leaving 10 bases between them. One Seattle source followed patients from active infection through their disease course. Sequenced: peripheral blood. The source is a woman aged 55 to 70 with COVID-19, enrolled during active disease. The V and J genes are TRBV11-2 and TRBJ1-1, with D uncertain. The CDR3 DNA reads as TGTGCCAGCAGCCCCCAGTGGCAAGCTTTCTTT. Amino acid sequence: CASSPQWQAFF.